Listed below are T cell receptor beta chains from one sample, sequenced in a study of blood T cells in healthy people across ages. TCRdb called the 5' RACE reads again in MiXCR, with one record for every CDR3 protein. Counted here are about 780,000 distinct CDR3 sequences, 46% occurring once; the ten biggest clones make up 15% to 20%. The sample was blood. The receptors were gathered from a man of 80 years or more in good health. Each CDR3 is given with its conserved first and last residue. The D gene is left open where the match is weak. Only some rows state a clone size, as once, few, many or a class for expanded clones.

>-|16|TRBJ2-1|TRBV20-1|few
CSARDYGQPFGNEQFF
TGCAGTGCTAGAGACTATGGACAGCCTTTCGGCAATGAGCAGTTCTTC
>-|13|TRBJ2-3|TRBV7-7|-
CASSVNVDGTQYF
TGTGCCAGCAGCGTAAATGTGGACGGAACGCAGTATTTT
>TRBD2|16|TRBJ2-5|TRBV28|many
CASSQSTSGRSETQYF
TGTGCCAGCAGTCAATCGACTAGCGGGAGATCAGAGACCCAGTACTTC
>-|12|TRBJ2-1|TRBV29-1|few
CSVGDIYNEQFF
TGCAGCGTTGGAGACATCTACAATGAGCAGTTCTTC
>TRBD1|14|TRBJ1-2|TRBV20-1|few
CSALGAGGDYGYTF
TGCAGTGCCCTCGGGGCAGGGGGAGACTATGGCTACACCTTC
>TRBD2|14|TRBJ2-1|TRBV30|-
CAWGLAGGGNEQFF
TGTGCCTGGGGGCTAGCGGGAGGGGGCAATGAGCAGTTCTTC
>-|12|TRBJ1-2|TRBV30|-
CARRSMAGGYTF
TGTGCCCGGAGATCAATGGCAGGGGGCTACACCTTC
>-|13|TRBJ2-7|TRBV7-3|few
CASSSRRAGEQYF
TGTGCCAGCAGCTCCCGGAGGGCCGGTGAGCAGTACTTC
>-|12|TRBJ1-5|TRBV7-6|-
CASSLPGRPQHF
TGTGCCAGCAGCTTACCAGGTCGGCCCCAGCATTTT
>TRBD1|16|TRBJ2-2|TRBV6-2/TRBV6-3|-
CASSFLGQGNTGELFF
TGTGCCAGCAGTTTCCTGGGACAGGGGAACACCGGGGAGCTGTTTTTT
>TRBD2|14|TRBJ2-7|TRBV4-1|-
CASSQEGGRDEQYF
TGCGCCAGCAGCCAAGAGGGCGGGAGGGACGAGCAGTACTTC
>TRBD2|13|TRBJ2-4|TRBV2|many
CASEYLAGGPKYF
TGTGCCAGCGAATACTTAGCGGGGGGGCCTAAGTACTTC
>-|12|TRBJ2-1|TRBV29-1|few
CSVAFGTNEQFF
TGCAGCGTTGCATTCGGGACCAATGAGCAGTTCTTC
>TRBD1|14|TRBJ2-5|TRBV20-1|few
CSAEDRGRGLVQYF
TGCAGTGCTGAGGACAGGGGACGGGGGCTCGTCCAGTACTTC
>-|12|TRBJ2-7|TRBV10-3|few
CAIRTGDYEQYF
TGTGCCATCAGGACCGGGGACTACGAGCAGTACTTC
>-|14|TRBJ2-3|TRBV9|-
CASSARGYTDTQYF
TGTGCCAGCAGCGCCCGGGGTTACACAGATACGCAGTATTTT
>-|14|TRBJ2-5|TRBV20-1|-
CSARVDGGGETQYF
TGCAGTGCTAGAGTCGACGGCGGAGGGGAGACCCAGTACTTC
>-|14|TRBJ1-5|TRBV2|once
CASRGDSTNQPRHF
TGTGCCAGCAGAGGGGACTCCACGAATCAGCCCCGGCATTTT
>TRBD1|14|TRBJ2-7|TRBV7-9|-
CASSLAGTVPEQYF
TGTGCCAGCAGCTTAGCGGGGACAGTCCCCGAGCAGTACTTC
>-|14|TRBJ2-5|TRBV5-5|few
CASSRQRPEETQYF
TGTGCCAGCAGTAGACAGCGTCCTGAAGAGACCCAGTACTTC
>-|15|TRBJ2-7|TRBV4-1|-
CANSQEGQYSYEQYF
TGCGCCAACAGCCAAGAAGGACAGTACTCCTACGAGCAGTACTTC
>-|14|TRBJ2-7|TRBV7-2|-
CASSYQDGSYEQYF
TGTGCCAGCAGCTACCAGGACGGATCCTACGAGCAGTACTTC
>-|14|TRBJ2-5|TRBV10-3|-
CAISDSAGTETQYF
TGTGCCATCAGTGATTCTGCAGGGACCGAGACCCAGTACTTC
>-|14|TRBJ2-2|TRBV10-3|once
CAISETDATGELFF
TGTGCCATCAGCGAGACAGACGCCACCGGGGAGCTGTTTTTT
>-|16|TRBJ2-1|TRBV4-3|few
CASSSGVSSIQNEQFF
TGCGCCAGCAGCTCGGGCGTGTCGAGCATACAGAATGAACAGTTCTTC
>-|16|TRBJ2-5|TRBV4-2|-
CASSQLLARDSETQCF
TGTGCCAGCAGCCAACTCCTCGCAAGGGATTCTGAGACCCAGTGCTTC
>-|15|TRBJ2-2|TRBV12-3/TRBV12-4|-
CASSLKMPPIGELFF
TGTGCCAGCAGTTTAAAGATGCCTCCCATCGGGGAGCTGTTTTTT
>TRBD1|15|TRBJ2-6|TRBV27|-
CASKTGSPGANVLTF
TGTGCCAGTAAGACAGGGTCTCCTGGGGCCAACGTCCTGACTTTC
>-|14|TRBJ2-7|TRBV28|few
CATTRPGPPYEQYF
TGTGCCACTACCCGGCCGGGACCTCCCTACGAGCAGTACTTC
>TRBD1|14|TRBJ1-1|TRBV20-1|few
CSARTSGGDTEAFF
TGCAGTGCTAGGACGTCAGGGGGAGATACTGAAGCTTTCTTT
>TRBD2|17|TRBJ2-7|TRBV7-6|-
CASSLRASREGPYEQYF
TGTGCCAGCAGCTTAAGGGCGTCGCGGGAGGGCCCCTACGAGCAGTACTTC
>-|14|TRBJ2-4|TRBV7-2|many
CASSLAGAKNIQYF
TGTGCCAGCAGCTTAGCGGGAGCCAAAAACATTCAGTACTTC
>-|15|TRBJ2-2|TRBV6-1|-
CASSETTGSPGELFF
TGTGCCAGCAGTGAAACGACAGGCTCGCCCGGGGAGCTGTTTTTT
>-|17|TRBJ2-7|TRBV5-1|-
CASSLGFTTLSSYEQYF
TGCGCCAGCAGCTTGGGCTTTACGACCCTGAGCTCCTACGAGCAGTACTTC
>TRBD1|16|TRBJ1-1|TRBV29-1|-
CSVHRTGGTMNTEAFF
TGCAGCGTTCACCGGACAGGAGGCACAATGAACACTGAAGCTTTCTTT
>TRBD2|14|TRBJ2-7|TRBV20-1|-
CSARLISGSPEQYF
TGCAGTGCTAGACTCATTAGCGGGAGCCCCGAGCAGTACTTC
>TRBD2|15|TRBJ2-3|TRBV7-2|once
CASSFRLAGSDTQYF
TGTGCCAGCAGCTTTCGACTAGCGGGGTCGGATACGCAGTATTTT
>-|13|TRBJ2-2|TRBV12-3/TRBV12-4|-
CASSPLNGGELFF
TGTGCCAGCAGTCCCTTAAATGGCGGGGAGCTGTTTTTT
>TRBD2|15|TRBJ2-3|TRBV6-6|-
CASSYQRDVGDTQYF
TGTGCCAGCAGTTACCAGCGGGACGTGGGAGATACGCAGTATTTT
>-|13|TRBJ2-4|TRBV25-1|few
CASSELGVLGKYF
TGTGCCAGCAGTGAACTAGGGGTCCTGGGGAAGTACTTC
>TRBD1|14|TRBJ1-2|TRBV29-1|-
CSVELRDRAGGYTF
TGCAGCGTTGAACTCCGGGACAGGGCTGGTGGCTACACCTTC
>-|15|TRBJ2-5|TRBV7-2|-
CASSPAVTLGETQYF
TGTGCCAGCAGCCCAGCGGTCACCCTGGGGGAGACCCAGTACTTC
>-|13|TRBJ2-2|TRBV12-3/TRBV12-4|few
CASSLGETGELFF
TGTGCCAGCAGTTTAGGTGAAACCGGGGAGCTGTTTTTT
>-|18|TRBJ2-7|TRBV21-1|-
CASSKARPPTRRPYEQYF
TGTGCCAGCAGCAAAGCCCGCCCCCCGACGCGACGACCCTACGAGCAGTACTTC
>-|14|TRBJ2-5|TRBV7-6|-
CASSSRTDQETQYF
TGTGCCAGCAGCTCCCGGACGGACCAAGAGACCCAGTACTTC
>-|16|TRBJ1-3|TRBV5-1|few
CASSSSTGISGNTIYF
TGCGCCAGCAGCTCTTCGACGGGAATCTCTGGAAACACCATATATTTT
>-|13|TRBJ2-2|TRBV12-3/TRBV12-4|-
CASSLAQSGELFF
TGTGCCAGCAGTTTAGCCCAATCCGGGGAGCTGTTTTTT
>TRBD2|16|TRBJ2-7|TRBV19|-
CASSRLAGDGYNEQYF
TGTGCCAGTAGTAGGTTAGCGGGAGACGGGTACAATGAGCAGTACTTC
>-|13|TRBJ1-5|TRBV7-9|-
CASSLDGEQPQHF
TGTGCCAGCAGCTTAGACGGAGAGCAGCCCCAGCATTTT
>TRBD2|17|TRBJ2-5|TRBV5-1|-
CASSLAPLAGGQETQYF
TGCGCCAGCAGCTTGGCCCCCCTAGCGGGAGGTCAAGAGACCCAGTACTTC
>-|13|TRBJ1-1|TRBV20-1|-
CSAPGTQNTEAFF
TGCAGTGCCCCCGGGACACAGAACACTGAAGCTTTCTTT
>TRBD1|14|TRBJ2-1|TRBV9|-
CASSATDRDREQFF
TGTGCCAGCAGCGCAACAGACCGGGACAGGGAACAGTTCTTC
>-|13|TRBJ2-2|TRBV29-1|few
CSVSGTPTGELFF
TGCAGCGTTTCCGGGACACCCACCGGGGAGCTGTTTTTT
>TRBD1|13|TRBJ2-5|TRBV2|-
CASSTQGVGEQYF
TGTGCCAGCAGTACACAGGGGGTGGGAGAGCAGTACTTC
>TRBD2|16|TRBJ2-5|TRBV10-3|-
CAISLVGTSGQETQYF
TGTGCCATCAGTTTGGTAGGGACTAGCGGGCAAGAGACCCAGTACTTC